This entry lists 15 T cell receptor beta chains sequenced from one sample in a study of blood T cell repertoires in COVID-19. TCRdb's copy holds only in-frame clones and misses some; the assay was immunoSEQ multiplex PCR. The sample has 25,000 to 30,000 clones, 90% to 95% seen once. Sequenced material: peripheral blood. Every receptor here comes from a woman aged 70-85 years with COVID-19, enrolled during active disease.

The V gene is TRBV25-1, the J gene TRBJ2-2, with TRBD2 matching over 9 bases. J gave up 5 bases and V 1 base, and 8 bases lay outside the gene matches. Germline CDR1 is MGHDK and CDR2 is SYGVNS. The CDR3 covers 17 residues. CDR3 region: CASSESAGGRRTGELFF. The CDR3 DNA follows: TGTGCCAGCAGTGAATCGGCGGGAGGGCGCAGGACCGGGGAGCTGTTTTTT. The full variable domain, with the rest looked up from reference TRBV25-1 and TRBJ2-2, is EADIYQTPRYLVIGTGKKITLECSQTMGHDKMYWYQQDPGMELHLIHYSYGVNSTEKGDLSSESTVSRIRTEHFPLTLESARPSHTSQYLCASSESAGGRRTGELFFGEGSRLTVL.

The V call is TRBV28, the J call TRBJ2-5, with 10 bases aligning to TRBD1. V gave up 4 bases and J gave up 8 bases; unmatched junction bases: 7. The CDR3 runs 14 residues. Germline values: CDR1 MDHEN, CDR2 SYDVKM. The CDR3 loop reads CASSWGQGTGTQYF. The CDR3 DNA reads TGTGCCAGCAGTTGGGGACAGGGGACGGGAACCCAGTACTTC.

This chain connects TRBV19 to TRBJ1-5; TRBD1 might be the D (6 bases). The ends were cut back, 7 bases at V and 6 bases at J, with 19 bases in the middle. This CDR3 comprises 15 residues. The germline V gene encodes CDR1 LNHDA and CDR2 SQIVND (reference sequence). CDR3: CASTTSGGASQPQHF. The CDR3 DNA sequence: TGTGCCAGTACCACCTCCGGGGGGGCTAGTCAGCCCCAGCATTTT.

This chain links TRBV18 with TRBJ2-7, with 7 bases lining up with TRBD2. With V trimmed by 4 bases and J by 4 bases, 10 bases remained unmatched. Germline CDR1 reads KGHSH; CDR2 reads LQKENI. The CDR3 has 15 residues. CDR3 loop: CASSHPGEGLYEQYF. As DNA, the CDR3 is TGTGCCAGCTCACACCCGGGGGAGGGCCTGTACGAGCAGTACTTC.

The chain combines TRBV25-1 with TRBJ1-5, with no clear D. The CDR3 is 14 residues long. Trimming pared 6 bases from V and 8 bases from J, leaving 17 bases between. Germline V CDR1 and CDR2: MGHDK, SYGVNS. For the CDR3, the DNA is TGTGCCAGCAGCGAGCGAGGCCCTGGTGAGCCCCAGCATTTT. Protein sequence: CASSERGPGEPQHF.

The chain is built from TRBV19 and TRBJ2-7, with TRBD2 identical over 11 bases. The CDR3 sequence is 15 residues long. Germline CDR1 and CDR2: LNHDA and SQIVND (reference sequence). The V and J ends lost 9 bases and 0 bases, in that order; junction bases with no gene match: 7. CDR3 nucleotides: TGTGCCAGCAAACTAGCGGGAGACACCTCCTACGAGCAGTACTTC. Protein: CASKLAGDTSYEQYF.

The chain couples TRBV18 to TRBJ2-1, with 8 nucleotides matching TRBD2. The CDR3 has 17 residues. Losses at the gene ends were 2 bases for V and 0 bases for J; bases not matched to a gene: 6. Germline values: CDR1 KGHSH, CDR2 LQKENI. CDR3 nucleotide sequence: TGTGCCAGCTCACCAAGGATAGCGGGAAACTCCTACAATGAGCAGTTCTTC. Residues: CASSPRIAGNSYNEQFF.

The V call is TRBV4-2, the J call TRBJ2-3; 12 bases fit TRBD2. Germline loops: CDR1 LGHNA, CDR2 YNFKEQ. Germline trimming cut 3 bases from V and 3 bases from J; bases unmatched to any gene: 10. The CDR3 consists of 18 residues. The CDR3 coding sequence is TGTGCCAGCAGCCAGGCAACTAGCGGGAGGAGTCTAACAGATACGCAGTATTTT. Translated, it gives CASSQATSGRSLTDTQYF.

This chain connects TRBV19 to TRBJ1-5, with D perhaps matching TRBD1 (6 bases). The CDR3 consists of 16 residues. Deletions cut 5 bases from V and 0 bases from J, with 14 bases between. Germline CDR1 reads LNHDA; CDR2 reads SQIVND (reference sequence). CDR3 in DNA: TGTGCCAGTAGTTCTCGACAGGACTTTAGCAATCAGCCCCAGCATTTT. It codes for CASSSRQDFSNQPQHF.

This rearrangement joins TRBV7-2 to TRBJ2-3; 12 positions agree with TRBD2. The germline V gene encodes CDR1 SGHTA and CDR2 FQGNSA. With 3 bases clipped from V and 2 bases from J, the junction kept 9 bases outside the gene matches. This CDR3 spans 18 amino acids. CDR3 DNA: TGTGCCAGCAGCTTTCCGGGACTAGCGGGCGGCTCCACAGATACGCAGTATTTT. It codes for CASSFPGLAGGSTDTQYF.

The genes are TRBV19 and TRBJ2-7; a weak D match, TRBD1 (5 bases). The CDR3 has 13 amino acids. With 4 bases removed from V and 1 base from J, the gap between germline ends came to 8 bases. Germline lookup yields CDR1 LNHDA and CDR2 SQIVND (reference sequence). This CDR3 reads CASSNQGSYEQYF. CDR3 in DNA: TGTGCCAGTAGTAACCAGGGATCCTACGAGCAGTACTTC.

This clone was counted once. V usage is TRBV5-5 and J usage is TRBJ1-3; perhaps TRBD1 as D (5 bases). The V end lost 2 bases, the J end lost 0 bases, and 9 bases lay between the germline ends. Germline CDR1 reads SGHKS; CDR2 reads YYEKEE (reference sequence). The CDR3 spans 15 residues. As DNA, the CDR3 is TGTGCCAGCAGCTTTGGGGGGTTCTCTGGAAACACCATATATTTT. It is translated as CASSFGGFSGNTIYF.

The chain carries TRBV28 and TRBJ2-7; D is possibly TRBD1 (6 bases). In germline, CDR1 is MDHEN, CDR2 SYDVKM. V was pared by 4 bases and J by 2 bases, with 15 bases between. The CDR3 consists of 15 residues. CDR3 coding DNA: TGTGCCAGCAGTTCAGGACAGATTCTTCCCTACGAGCAGTACTTC. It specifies CASSSGQILPYEQYF. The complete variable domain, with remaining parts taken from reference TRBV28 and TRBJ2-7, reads DVKVTQSSRYLVKRTGEKVFLECVQDMDHENMFWYRQDPGLGLRLIYFSYDVKMKEKGDIPEGYSVSREKKERFSLILESASTNQTSMYLCASSSGQILPYEQYFGPGTRLTVT.

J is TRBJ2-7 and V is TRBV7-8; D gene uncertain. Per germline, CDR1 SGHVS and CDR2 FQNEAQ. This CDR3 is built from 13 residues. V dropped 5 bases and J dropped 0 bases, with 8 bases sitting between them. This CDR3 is CASSNYRSYEQYF. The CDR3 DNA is TGTGCCAGCAGCAACTATCGCTCCTACGAGCAGTACTTC.

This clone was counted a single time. The CDR3 spells CSVEQVPGNTIYF. The CDR3 DNA is TGCAGCGTCGAACAGGTACCTGGAAACACCATATATTTT. V and J are TRBV29-1 and TRBJ1-3; a weak D match, TRBD1 (5 bases). The CDR3 runs to 13 residues. From germline, CDR1 is SQVTM and CDR2 ANQGSEA. Trimming took off 6 bases at V and 2 bases at J, with 11 bases between the two ends.